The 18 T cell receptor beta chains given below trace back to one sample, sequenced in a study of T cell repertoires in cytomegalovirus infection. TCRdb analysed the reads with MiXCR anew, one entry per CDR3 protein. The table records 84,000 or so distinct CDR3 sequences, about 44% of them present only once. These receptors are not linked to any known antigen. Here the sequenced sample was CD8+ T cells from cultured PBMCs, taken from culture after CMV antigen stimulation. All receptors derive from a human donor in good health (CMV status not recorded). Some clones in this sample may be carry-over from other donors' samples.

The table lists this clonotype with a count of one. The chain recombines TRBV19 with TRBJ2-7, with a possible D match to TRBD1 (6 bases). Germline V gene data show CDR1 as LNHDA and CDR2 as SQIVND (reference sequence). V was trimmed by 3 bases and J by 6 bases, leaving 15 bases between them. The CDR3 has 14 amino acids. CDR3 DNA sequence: TGTGCCAGTAGTATTAAGGACAGAGGGCGCGAGCAGTACTTC. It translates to CASSIKDRGREQYF.

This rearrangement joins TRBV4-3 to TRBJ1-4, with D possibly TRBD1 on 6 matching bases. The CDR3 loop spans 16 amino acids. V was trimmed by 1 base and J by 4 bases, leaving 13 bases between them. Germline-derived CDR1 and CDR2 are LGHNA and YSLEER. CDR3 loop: CASSQGAGAVNEKLFF. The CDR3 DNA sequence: TGCGCCAGCAGCCAAGGCGCGGGGGCAGTTAATGAAAAACTGTTTTTT.

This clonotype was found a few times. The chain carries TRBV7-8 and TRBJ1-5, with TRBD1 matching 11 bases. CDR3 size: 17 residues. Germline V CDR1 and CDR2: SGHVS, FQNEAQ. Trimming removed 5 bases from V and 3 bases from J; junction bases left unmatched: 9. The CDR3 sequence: CASSRQRDRGINQPQHF. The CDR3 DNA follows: TGTGCCAGCAGCAGGCAGCGGGACAGGGGGATCAATCAGCCCCAGCATTTT.

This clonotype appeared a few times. The CDR3 DNA follows: TGTGCCAGCAACACAGGGGGATCATTAGCAGATACGCAGTATTTT. Residues: CASNTGGSLADTQYF. This chain uses TRBV7-8 with TRBJ2-3; 8 bases map to TRBD1. Losses at the gene ends were 7 bases for V and 4 bases for J; bases not matched to a gene: 10. In germline, CDR1 is SGHVS, CDR2 FQNEAQ. The CDR3 is 15 amino acids.

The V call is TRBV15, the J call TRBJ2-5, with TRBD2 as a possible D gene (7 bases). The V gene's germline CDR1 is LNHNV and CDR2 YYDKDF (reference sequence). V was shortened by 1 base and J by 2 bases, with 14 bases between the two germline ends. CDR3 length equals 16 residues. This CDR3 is CATSRGEGGGQETQYF. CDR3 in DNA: TGTGCCACCAGCAGAGGGGAGGGAGGGGGGCAAGAGACCCAGTACTTC.

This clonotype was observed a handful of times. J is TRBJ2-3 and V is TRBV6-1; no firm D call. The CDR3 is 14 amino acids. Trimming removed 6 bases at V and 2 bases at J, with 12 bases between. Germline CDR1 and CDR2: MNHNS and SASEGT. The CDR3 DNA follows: TGTGCCAGCAGCAGTGGCGGTTACACAGATACGCAGTATTTT. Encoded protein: CASSSGGYTDTQYF.

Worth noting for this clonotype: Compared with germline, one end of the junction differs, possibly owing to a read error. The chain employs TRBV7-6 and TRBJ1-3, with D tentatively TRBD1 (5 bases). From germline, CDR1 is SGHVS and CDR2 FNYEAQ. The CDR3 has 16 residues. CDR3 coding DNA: TGTGCCAGCAGCTTAGTCCCAGGGTGGCCTGGAAACATCATATATTTT. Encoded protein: CASSLVPGWPGNIIYF.

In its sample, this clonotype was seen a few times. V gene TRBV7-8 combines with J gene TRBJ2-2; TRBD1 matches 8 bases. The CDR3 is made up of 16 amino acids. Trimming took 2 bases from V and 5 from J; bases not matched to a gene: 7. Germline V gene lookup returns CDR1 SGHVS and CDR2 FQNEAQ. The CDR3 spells CASSLSWTGWTGELFF. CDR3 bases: TGTGCCAGCAGCTTATCCTGGACAGGGTGGACCGGGGAGCTGTTTTTT. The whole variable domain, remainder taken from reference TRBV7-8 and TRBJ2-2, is GAGVSQSPRYKVAKRGQDVALRCDPISGHVSLFWYQQALGQGPEFLTYFQNEAQLDKSGLPSDRFFAERPEGSVSTLKIQRTQQEDSAVYLCASSLSWTGWTGELFFGEGSRLTVL.

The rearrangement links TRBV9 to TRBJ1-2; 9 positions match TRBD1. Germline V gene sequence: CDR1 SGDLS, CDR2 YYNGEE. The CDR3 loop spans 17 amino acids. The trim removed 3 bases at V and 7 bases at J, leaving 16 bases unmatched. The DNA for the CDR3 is TGTGCCAGCAGCGCCTCTCCCGGGACAGGGAAAAATCGTGGCTACACCTTC. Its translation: CASSASPGTGKNRGYTF.

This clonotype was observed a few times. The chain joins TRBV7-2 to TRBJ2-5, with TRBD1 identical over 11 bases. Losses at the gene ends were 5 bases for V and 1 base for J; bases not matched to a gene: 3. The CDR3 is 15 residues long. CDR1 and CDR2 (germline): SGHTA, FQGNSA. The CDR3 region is CASSRDRGTQETQYF. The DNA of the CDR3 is TGTGCCAGCAGCCGGGACAGGGGGACCCAAGAGACCCAGTACTTC.

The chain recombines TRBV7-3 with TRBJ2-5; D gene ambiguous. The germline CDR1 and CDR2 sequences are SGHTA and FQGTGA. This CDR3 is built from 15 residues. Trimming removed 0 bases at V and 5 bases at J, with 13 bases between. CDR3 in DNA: TGTGCCAGCAGCTTAACCCCAGAGTCCGCCGAGACCCAGTACTTC. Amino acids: CASSLTPESAETQYF.

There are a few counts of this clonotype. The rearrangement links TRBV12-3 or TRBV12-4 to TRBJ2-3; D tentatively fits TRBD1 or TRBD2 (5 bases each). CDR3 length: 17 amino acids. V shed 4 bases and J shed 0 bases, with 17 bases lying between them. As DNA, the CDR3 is TGTGCCAGCAGTTCACCCCTGAGGGGAGCTAGCACAGATACGCAGTATTTT. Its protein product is CASSSPLRGASTDTQYF.

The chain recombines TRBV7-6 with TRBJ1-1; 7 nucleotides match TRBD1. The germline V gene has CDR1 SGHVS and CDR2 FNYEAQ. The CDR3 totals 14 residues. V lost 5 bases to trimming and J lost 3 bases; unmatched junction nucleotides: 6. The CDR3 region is CASSLQGKYTEAFF. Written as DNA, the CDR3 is TGTGCCAGCAGCCTACAGGGGAAGTACACTGAAGCTTTCTTT.

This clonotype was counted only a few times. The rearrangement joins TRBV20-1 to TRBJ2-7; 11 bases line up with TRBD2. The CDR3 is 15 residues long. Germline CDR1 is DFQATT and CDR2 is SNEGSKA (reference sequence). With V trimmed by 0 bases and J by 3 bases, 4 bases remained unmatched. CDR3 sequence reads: CSARDSGLAGYEQYF. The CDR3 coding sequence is TGCAGTGCTAGAGATTCTGGACTAGCGGGCTACGAGCAGTACTTC.

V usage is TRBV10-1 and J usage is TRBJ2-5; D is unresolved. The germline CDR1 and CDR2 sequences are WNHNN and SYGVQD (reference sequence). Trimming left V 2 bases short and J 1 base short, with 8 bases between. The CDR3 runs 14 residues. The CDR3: CASSELATQETQYF. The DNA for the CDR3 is TGCGCCAGCAGTGAGCTCGCTACCCAAGAGACCCAGTACTTC.

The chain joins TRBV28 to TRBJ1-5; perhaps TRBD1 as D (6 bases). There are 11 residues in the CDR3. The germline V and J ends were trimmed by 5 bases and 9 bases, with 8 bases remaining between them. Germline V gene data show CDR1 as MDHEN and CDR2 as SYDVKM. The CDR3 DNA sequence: TGTGCCAGCAGTCCGGACAGGCCCCAGCATTTT. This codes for CASSPDRPQHF.

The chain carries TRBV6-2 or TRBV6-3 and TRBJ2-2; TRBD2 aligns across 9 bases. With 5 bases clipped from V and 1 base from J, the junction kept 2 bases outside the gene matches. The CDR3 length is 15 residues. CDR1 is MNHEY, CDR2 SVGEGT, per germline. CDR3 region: CASSISGRNTGELFF. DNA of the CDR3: TGTGCCAGCAGTATTAGCGGGAGGAACACCGGGGAGCTGTTTTTT.

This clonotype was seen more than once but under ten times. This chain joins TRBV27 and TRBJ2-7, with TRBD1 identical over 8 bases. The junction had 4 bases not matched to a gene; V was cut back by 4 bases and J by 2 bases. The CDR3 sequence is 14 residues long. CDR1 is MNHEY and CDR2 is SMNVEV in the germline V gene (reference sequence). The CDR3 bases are TGTGCCAGCAGTTCGACAGGGGATACCTACGAGCAGTACTTC. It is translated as CASSSTGDTYEQYF.